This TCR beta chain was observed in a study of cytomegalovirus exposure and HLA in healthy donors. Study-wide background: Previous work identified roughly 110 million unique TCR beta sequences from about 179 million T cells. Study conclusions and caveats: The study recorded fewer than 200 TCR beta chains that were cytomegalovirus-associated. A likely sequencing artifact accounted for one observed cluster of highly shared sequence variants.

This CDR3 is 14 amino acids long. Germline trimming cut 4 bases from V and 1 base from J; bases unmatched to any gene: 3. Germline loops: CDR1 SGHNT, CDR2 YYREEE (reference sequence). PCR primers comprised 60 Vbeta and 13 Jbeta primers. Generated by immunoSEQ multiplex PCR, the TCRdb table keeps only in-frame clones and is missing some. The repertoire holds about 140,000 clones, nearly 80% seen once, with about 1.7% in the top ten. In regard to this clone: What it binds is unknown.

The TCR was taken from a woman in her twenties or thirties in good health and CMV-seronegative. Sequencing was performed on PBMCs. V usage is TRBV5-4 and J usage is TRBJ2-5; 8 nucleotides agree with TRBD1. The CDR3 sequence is CASSVQGVQETQYF. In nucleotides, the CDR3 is TGTGCCAGCAGCGTACAGGGGGTCCAAGAGACCCAGTACTTC.